These 16 T cell receptor beta chains were all obtained from the same sample, sequenced in a study of OX40 agonist ivuxolimab in advanced cancers. TCRdb keeps only in-frame clones here, not all; method: immunoSEQ multiplex PCR. The profile covers tens of thousands of clones, with about 90% appearing a single time and roughly 5.5% taken by the ten largest. The input for sequencing was CD4+ or CD8+ T cells sorted from blood, taken in a trial of the OX40 agonist ivuxolimab. The receptors were gathered from an adult with an advanced solid tumor such as melanoma, head and neck, liver or kidney cancer.

V usage is TRBV28 and J usage is TRBJ2-7, with 12 bases matching TRBD2. V lost 9 bases and J lost 6; bases outside the gene matches: 6. Germline V CDR1 and CDR2: MDHEN, SYDVKM. The CDR3 runs to 13 residues. This CDR3 is CASWTSGTREQYF. CDR3 coding DNA: TGTGCCAGTTGGACTAGCGGGACGCGCGAGCAGTACTTC.

The chain links TRBV19 to TRBJ2-7; D uncertain. V was cut by 9 bases and J by 0 bases, with 12 bases left in between. This CDR3 spans 13 amino acids. Germline V gene lookup returns CDR1 LNHDA and CDR2 SQIVND (reference sequence). CDR3 nucleotides: TGTGCCAGCTCACCCCTGGTCTCCTACGAGCAGTACTTC. Translation gives CASSPLVSYEQYF.

The chain carries TRBV2 and TRBJ1-5; 8 bases align to TRBD1. CDR3 length equals 14 residues. The J segment lost 7 bases and the V segment lost 7 bases, leaving 9 bases of the junction unmatched. CDR1 is SNHLY, CDR2 FYNNEI, per germline. The CDR3 loop reads CASTEQGAMQPQHF. The DNA of the CDR3 is TGTGCCAGCACGGAGCAGGGGGCGATGCAGCCCCAGCATTTT. The variable domain in full, completed from reference TRBV2 and TRBJ1-5, reads EPEVTQTPSHQVTQMGQEVILRCVPISNHLYFYWYRQILGQKVEFLVSFYNNEISEKSEIFDDQFSVERPDGSNFTLKIRSTKLEDSAMYFCASTEQGAMQPQHFGDGTRLSIL.

The chain links TRBV28 to TRBJ2-7, with 11 bases aligning to TRBD2. The CDR3 is 16 amino acids. V was pared by 3 bases and J by 7 bases, with 11 bases of the junction left unmatched. CDR1 MDHEN and CDR2 SYDVKM come from the germline V gene. CDR3 nucleotides: TGTGCCAGCAGTTTGGCCGGTCGACTAGCGGGAAGGGAGCAGTACTTC. Its translation: CASSLAGRLAGREQYF.

The rearrangement links TRBV27 to TRBJ2-1; 9 positions match TRBD2. Germline V gives CDR1 MNHEY, CDR2 SMNVEV (reference sequence). The J segment lost 9 bases and the V segment lost 3 bases, leaving 18 bases of the junction unmatched. The CDR3 consists of 18 residues. This CDR3 is CASSFSGMGLAVFSEQFF. CDR3 nucleotides: TGTGCCAGCAGTTTTTCGGGAATGGGACTAGCCGTCTTCAGTGAGCAGTTCTTC.

This chain uses TRBV11-2 with TRBJ2-5; no definite D call. The J call may be wrong; the DNA end is better matched by TRBJ2-7. The CDR3 consists of 15 residues. Germline assignment: CDR1 SGHAT and CDR2 FQNNGV. The chain's CDR3 is CASSPLRGSSYEQYF. The CDR3 DNA reads as TGTGCCAGCAGCCCCCTGCGTGGTAGCTCCTACGAGCAGTACTTC.

The chain is built from TRBV18 and TRBJ1-4; D not certain. Germline loops: CDR1 KGHSH, CDR2 LQKENI. Trimming took off 2 bases at V and 3 bases at J, with 7 bases between the two ends. This CDR3 contains 14 residues. The DNA for the CDR3 is TGTGCCAGCTCACCATTGTCCCCTAATGAAAAACTGTTTTTT. This codes for CASSPLSPNEKLFF.

This clone was seen once. The chain carries TRBV28 and TRBJ2-1, with 8 bases fitting TRBD1. V was pared by 4 bases and J by 13 bases, with 3 bases of the junction left unmatched. In germline, CDR1 is MDHEN, CDR2 SYDVKM. CDR3 length equals 11 residues. This CDR3 reads CASSSGGLQFF. In nucleotides, the CDR3 is TGTGCCAGCAGTTCAGGGGGCCTTCAGTTCTTC.

V is TRBV7-2 and J is TRBJ2-1, with D possibly matching TRBD2 (6 bases). The V gene lost 5 bases and the J gene lost 4 bases, with 15 bases spanning the gap. The CDR3 extends over 15 amino acids. Germline CDR1 reads SGHTA; CDR2 reads FQGNSA. Here the CDR3 DNA reads TGTGCCAGCAGCGATAGCGGAGCTACTTACAATGAGCAGTTCTTC. Amino acids: CASSDSGATYNEQFF.

This rearrangement joins TRBV6-1 to TRBJ2-7; a weak D match, TRBD1 (6 bases). Trimming took 0 bases from V and 0 from J, leaving 15 bases between them. CDR1 is MNHNS and CDR2 is SASEGT in the germline V gene. The CDR3 sequence is 17 residues long. The CDR3 spells CASSEAYGGHLSYEQYF. The CDR3 nucleotides are TGTGCCAGCAGTGAAGCGTATGGGGGCCACCTCTCCTACGAGCAGTACTTC.

The rearrangement uses TRBV11-2 and TRBJ2-1, with a tentative D call TRBD1 (5 bases). Germline-derived CDR1 and CDR2 are SGHAT and FQNNGV. The CDR3 totals 15 residues. V was pared by 2 bases and J by 6 bases, with 14 bases between. For the CDR3, the DNA is TGTGCCAGCAGCTTATGGGCCGATAGGGGCAATGAGCAGTTCTTC. Translation gives CASSLWADRGNEQFF.

The chain is built from TRBV9 and TRBJ2-1; perhaps D is TRBD1 or TRBD2 (5 bases each). The CDR3 runs 14 residues. Germline V lookup: CDR1 SGDLS, CDR2 YYNGEE. V lost 1 base and J lost 5, with 10 bases in between. The chain's CDR3 is CASSVLGTDNEQFF. CDR3 nucleotide sequence: TGTGCCAGCAGCGTACTCGGGACGGACAATGAGCAGTTCTTC.

This chain connects TRBV28 to TRBJ1-1; D is undetermined. Between the trimmed V and J ends, which lost 7 bases and 1 base, there was a span of 13 bases. The length of the CDR3 is 14 residues. Germline V gene sequence: CDR1 MDHEN, CDR2 SYDVKM. Written as DNA, the CDR3 is TGTGCCAGCAATTCAATCGGGCAGAACACTGAAGCTTTCTTT. Its protein product is CASNSIGQNTEAFF.

The rearrangement joins TRBV19 to TRBJ1-1, with D perhaps TRBD1 (5 bases). Germline assignment: CDR1 LNHDA and CDR2 SQIVND (reference sequence). This CDR3 has 12 residues. Trimming pared 2 bases from V and 7 bases from J, leaving 8 bases between. CDR3 nucleotides: TGTGCCAGTAGTATATGGGGGAGTGAAGCTTTCTTT. Translation gives CASSIWGSEAFF.

This sequence joins TRBV28 and TRBJ1-1; D gene unclear. The CDR3 has 11 amino acids. The V gene lost 2 bases and the J gene lost 12 bases, with 10 bases spanning the gap. Germline V gene lookup returns CDR1 MDHEN and CDR2 SYDVKM. The CDR3 region has the DNA TGTGCCAGCAGTTTAGGACGAGGATCTTTCTTT. This sequence encodes CASSLGRGSFF.

This chain joins TRBV5-1 and TRBJ2-5, with D perhaps matching TRBD1 or TRBD2 (5 bases each). Trimming cost V 4 bases and J 1 base, with 17 bases left between them. Germline CDR1 SGHRS, CDR2 YFSETQ. This CDR3 has 16 amino acids. For the CDR3, the DNA is TGCGCCAGCAGCAAGGGAGATCGTGACAGCCAAGAGACCCAGTACTTC. Translated, it gives CASSKGDRDSQETQYF.